This T cell receptor beta chain appears in the sequencing data of a study of vaccination and CD4 T cells after COVID-19. For the study at large: The cells in question were stimulated using overlapping spike peptides derived from SARS-CoV-2, HCoV-NL63, HCoV-OC43 and HCoV-229E. The control cultures got either a CEFX pool, an HIV-1 Nef pool, or no peptide at all.

For this clonotype: Its cognate antigen is unknown.

The Oncomine TCR Beta short-read assay sequenced DNA from cultured CD4+ T cells. Someone extracted genomic DNA from cultured CD4+ T cells. TCRdb recomputed calls from the PCR reads with MiXCR, one row per CDR3 protein. The data contain over 14,000 distinct CDR3 sequences, roughly half of them singletons. Treatment indicated: roughly 11-day PBMC culture with coronavirus spike peptide pools or control peptides (ViraFEST assay). The sequenced material came from CD4+ T cells from blood, cultured in vitro. This sequence was found in a human donor who had recovered from COVID-19.

CDR3 in amino acids: CASSPLGIGSGANVLTF. In DNA, the CDR3 is TGTGCCAGCAGCCCCTTGGGAATAGGATCTGGGGCCAACGTCCTGACTTTC. The chain couples TRBV6-2 or TRBV6-3 to TRBJ2-6; D is unclear. V was clipped by 6 bases and J by 1 base, with 16 bases between them. The CDR3 is 17 amino acids. The germline gives CDR1 MNHEY, CDR2 SVGEGT.